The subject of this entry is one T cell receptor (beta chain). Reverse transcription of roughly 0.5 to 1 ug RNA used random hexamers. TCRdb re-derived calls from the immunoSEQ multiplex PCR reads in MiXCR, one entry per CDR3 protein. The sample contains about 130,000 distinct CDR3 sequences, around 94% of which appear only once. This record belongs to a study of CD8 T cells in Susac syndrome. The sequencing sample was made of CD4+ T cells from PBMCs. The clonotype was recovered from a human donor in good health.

CDR3 protein: CASSLFVVLAGRNEQFF. The CDR3, as DNA: TGTGCCAGCAGCTTATTCGTTGTACTAGCGGGTAGAAATGAGCAGTTCTTC. This chain links TRBV7-9 with TRBJ2-1; 9 positions agree with TRBD2. CDR1 SEHNR and CDR2 FQNEAQ come from the germline V gene (reference sequence). The CDR3 extends over 17 amino acids. The V gene end was trimmed by 2 bases and the J gene end by 7 bases; junction bases not matched to a gene: 12.